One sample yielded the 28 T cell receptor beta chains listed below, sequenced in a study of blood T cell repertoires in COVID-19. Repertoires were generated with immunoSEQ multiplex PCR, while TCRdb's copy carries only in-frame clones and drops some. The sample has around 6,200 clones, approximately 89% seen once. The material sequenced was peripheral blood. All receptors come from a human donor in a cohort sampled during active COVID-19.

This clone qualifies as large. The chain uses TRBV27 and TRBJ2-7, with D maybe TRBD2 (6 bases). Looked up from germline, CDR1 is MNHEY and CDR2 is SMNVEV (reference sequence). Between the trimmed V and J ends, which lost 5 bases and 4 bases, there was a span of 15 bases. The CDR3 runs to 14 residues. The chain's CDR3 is CASSPPWGVYEQYF. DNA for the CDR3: TGTGCCAGCAGTCCCCCCTGGGGGGTTTACGAGCAGTACTTC.

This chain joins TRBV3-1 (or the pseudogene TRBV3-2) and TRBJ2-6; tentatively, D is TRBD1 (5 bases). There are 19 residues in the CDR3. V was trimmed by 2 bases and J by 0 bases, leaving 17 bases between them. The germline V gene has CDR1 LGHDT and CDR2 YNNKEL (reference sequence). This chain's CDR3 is CASSQSLGLAHSGANVLTF. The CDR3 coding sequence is TGTGCCAGCAGCCAATCGTTGGGGCTGGCTCACTCTGGGGCCAACGTCCTGACTTTC.

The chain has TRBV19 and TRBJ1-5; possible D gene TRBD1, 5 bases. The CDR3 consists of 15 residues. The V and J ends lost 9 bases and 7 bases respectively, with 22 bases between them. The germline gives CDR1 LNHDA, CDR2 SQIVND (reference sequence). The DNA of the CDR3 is TGTGCCAGCGAGGCAGGGCGGGATCAACCCCAGCCCCAGCATTTT. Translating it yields CASEAGRDQPQPQHF.

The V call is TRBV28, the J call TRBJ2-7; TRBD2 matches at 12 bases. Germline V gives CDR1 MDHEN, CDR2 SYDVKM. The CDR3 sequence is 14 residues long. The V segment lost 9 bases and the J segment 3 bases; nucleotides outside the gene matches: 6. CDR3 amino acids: CASRLGLAGYEQYF. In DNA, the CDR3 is TGTGCCAGTCGTCTGGGACTAGCGGGCTACGAGCAGTACTTC.

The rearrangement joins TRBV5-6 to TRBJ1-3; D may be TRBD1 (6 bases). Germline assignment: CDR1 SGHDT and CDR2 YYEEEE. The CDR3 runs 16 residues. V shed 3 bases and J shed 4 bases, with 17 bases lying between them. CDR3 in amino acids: CASSWGHRVRGNTIYF. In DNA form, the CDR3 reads TGTGCCAGCAGCTGGGGCCACAGGGTACGGGGAAACACCATATATTTT. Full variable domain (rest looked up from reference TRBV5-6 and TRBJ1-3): DAGVTQSPTHLIKTRGQQVTLRCSPKSGHDTVSWYQQALGQGPQFIFQYYEEEERQRGNFPDRFSGHQFPNYSSELNVNALLLGDSALYLCASSWGHRVRGNTIYFGEGSWLTVV.

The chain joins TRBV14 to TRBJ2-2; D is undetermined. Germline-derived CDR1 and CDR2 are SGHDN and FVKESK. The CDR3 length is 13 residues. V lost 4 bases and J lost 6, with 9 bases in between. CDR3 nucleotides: TGTGCCAGCAGCCCCCGAGGTGCCGGGGAGCTGTTTTTT. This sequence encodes CASSPRGAGELFF.

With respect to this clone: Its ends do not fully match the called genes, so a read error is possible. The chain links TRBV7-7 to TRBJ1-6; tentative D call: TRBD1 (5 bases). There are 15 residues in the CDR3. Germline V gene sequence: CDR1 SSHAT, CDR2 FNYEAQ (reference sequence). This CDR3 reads CASSLSTEYNSPLHF. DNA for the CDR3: TGTGCTAGCAGCTTATCGACAGAGTATAATTCACCCCTCCACTTT.

The CDR3 protein is CASSRGVQETQYF. CDR3 sequence (DNA): TGTGCCAGCAGTCGGGGAGTCCAAGAGACCCAGTACTTC. V and J are TRBV6-5 and TRBJ2-5, with D possibly TRBD2 on 5 matching bases. Trimming pared 5 bases from V and 1 base from J, leaving 8 bases between. This CDR3 is built from 13 residues. Germline CDR1 is MNHEY and CDR2 is SVGAGI.

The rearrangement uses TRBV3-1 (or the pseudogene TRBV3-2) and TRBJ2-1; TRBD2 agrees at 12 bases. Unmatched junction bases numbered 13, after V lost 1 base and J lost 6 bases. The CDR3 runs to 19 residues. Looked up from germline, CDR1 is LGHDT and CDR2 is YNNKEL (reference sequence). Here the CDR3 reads CASSQAPPRLAGGSNEQFF. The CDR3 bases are TGTGCCAGCAGCCAAGCCCCCCCCAGGCTAGCGGGGGGGAGCAATGAGCAGTTCTTC.

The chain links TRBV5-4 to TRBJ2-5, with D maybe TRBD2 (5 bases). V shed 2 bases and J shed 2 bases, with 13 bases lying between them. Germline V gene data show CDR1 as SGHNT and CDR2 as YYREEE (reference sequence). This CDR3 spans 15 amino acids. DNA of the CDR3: TGTGCCAGCAGCTTCCTCGGGATGAAGCAAGAGACCCAGTACTTC. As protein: CASSFLGMKQETQYF.

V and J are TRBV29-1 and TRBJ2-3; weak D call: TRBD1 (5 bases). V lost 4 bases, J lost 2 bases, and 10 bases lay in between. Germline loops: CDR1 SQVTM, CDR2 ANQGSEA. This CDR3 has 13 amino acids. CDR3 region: CSVVPGSTDTQYF. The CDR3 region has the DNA TGCAGCGTTGTCCCAGGGTCCACAGATACGCAGTATTTT.

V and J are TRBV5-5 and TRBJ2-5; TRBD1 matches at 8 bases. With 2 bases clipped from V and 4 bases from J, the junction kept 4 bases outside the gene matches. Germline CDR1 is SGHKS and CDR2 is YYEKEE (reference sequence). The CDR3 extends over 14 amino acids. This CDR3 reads CASSFTGGRETQYF. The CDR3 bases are TGTGCCAGCAGCTTCACAGGGGGTCGAGAGACCCAGTACTTC.

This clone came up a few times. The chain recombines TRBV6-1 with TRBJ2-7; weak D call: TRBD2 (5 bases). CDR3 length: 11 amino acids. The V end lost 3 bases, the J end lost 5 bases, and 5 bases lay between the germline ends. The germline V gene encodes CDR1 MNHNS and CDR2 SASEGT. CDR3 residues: CASSERDEQYF. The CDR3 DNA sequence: TGTGCCAGCAGTGAGAGGGACGAGCAGTACTTC.

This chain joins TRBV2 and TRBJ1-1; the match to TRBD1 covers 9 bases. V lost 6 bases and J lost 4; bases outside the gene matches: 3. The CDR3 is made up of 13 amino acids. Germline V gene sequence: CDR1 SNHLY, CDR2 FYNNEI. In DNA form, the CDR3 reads TGTGCCAGCAGCGGGACAGGGCCCACTGAAGCTTTCTTT. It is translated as CASSGTGPTEAFF.

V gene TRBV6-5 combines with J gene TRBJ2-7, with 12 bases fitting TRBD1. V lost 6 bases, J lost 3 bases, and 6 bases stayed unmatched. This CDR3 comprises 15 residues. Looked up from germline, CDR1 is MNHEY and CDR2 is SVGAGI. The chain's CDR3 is CASSRGTGGGYEQYF. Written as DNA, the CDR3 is TGTGCCAGCAGCCGGGGGACAGGGGGCGGCTACGAGCAGTACTTC.

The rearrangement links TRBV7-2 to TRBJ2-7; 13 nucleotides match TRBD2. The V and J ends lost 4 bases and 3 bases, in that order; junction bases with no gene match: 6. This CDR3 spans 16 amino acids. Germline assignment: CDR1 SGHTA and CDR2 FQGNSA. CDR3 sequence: CASSSGTSGENYEQYF. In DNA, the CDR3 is TGTGCCAGCAGCTCAGGGACTAGCGGGGAGAACTACGAGCAGTACTTC.

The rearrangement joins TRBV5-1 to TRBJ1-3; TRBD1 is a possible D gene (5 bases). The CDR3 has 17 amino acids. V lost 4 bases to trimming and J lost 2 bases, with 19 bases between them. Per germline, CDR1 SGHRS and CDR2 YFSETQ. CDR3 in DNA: TGCGCCAGCAGCCCGGAGGCAGGGAGGGTCGCTGGAAACACCATATATTTT. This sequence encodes CASSPEAGRVAGNTIYF.

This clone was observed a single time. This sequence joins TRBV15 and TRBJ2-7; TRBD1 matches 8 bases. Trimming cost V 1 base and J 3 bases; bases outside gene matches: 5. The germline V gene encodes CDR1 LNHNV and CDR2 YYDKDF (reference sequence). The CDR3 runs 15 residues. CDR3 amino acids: CATSRGLGQGYEQYF. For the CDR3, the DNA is TGTGCCACCAGCAGAGGTTTAGGACAGGGCTACGAGCAGTACTTC.

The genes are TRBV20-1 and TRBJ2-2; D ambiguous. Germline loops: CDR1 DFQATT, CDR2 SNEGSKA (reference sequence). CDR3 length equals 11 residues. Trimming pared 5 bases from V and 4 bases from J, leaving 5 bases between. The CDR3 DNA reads TGCAGTGCTCATGTCACCGGGGAGCTGTTTTTT. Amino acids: CSAHVTGELFF.

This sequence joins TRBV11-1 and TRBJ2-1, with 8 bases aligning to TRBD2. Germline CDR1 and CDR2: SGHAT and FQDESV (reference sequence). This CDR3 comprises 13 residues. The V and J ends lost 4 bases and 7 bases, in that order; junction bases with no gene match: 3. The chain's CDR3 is CASSYGTRNEQFF. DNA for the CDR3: TGTGCCAGCAGCTACGGGACTAGGAATGAGCAGTTCTTC.

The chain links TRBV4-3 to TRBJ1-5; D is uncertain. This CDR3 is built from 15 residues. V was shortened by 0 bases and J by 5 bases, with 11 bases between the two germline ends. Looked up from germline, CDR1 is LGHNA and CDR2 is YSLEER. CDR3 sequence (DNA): TGCGCCAGCAGCCAAGATTGGCAGTCCTATCAGCCCCAGCATTTT. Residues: CASSQDWQSYQPQHF.

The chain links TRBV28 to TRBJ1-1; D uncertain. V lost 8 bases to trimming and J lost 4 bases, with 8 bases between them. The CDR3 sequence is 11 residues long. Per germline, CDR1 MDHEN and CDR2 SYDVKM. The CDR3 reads CASSMATEAFF. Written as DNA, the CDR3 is TGTGCCAGCTCCATGGCCACTGAAGCTTTCTTT.

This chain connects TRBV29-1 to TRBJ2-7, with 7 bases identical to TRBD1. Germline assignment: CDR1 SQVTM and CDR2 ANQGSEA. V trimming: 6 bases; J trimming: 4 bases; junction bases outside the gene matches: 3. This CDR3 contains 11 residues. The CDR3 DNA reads TGCAGCGTATCAGGGGGATACGAGCAGTACTTC. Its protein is CSVSGGYEQYF.

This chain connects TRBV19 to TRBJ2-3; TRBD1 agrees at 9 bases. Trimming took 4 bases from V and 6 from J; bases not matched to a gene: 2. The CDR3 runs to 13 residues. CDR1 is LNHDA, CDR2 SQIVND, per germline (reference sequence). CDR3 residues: CASSNRGPDTQYF. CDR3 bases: TGTGCCAGTAGTAACAGGGGGCCCGATACGCAGTATTTT.

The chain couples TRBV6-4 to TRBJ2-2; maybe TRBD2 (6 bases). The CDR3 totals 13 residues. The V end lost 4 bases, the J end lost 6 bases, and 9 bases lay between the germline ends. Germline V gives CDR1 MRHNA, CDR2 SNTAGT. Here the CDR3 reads CASSATSSGELFF. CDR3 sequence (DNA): TGTGCCAGCAGTGCGACTAGTTCCGGGGAGCTGTTTTTT.

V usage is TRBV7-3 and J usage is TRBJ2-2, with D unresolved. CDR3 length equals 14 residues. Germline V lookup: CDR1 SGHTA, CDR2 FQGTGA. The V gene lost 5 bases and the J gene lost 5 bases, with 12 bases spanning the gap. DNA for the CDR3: TGTGCCAGCAGCCGACAAGACAATACCGGGGAGCTGTTTTTT. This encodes CASSRQDNTGELFF.

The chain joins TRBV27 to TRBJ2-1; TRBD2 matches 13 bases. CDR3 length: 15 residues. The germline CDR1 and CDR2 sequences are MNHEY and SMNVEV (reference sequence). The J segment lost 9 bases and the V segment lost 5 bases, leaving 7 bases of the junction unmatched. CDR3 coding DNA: TGTGCCAGCAGTCCCGGGACTAGCGGGATGGTTGAGCAGTTCTTC. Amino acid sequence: CASSPGTSGMVEQFF.

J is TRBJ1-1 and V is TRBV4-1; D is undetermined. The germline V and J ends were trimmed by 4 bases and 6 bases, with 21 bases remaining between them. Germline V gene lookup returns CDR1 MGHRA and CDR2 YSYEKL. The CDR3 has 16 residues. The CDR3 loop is CASSLSPRSEGAEAFF. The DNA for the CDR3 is TGCGCCAGCAGCCTCAGCCCTCGCTCCGAGGGCGCTGAAGCTTTCTTT.